Below, one T cell receptor beta chain is given with its context. Its antigen is unknown. Qualities for individual bases were not recorded, and no much larger clone is one base off. This sample is drawn from a study of blood T cell repertoires in COVID-19 (dated by TCRdb to the early 2020s). Concerning the study at large: Samples from collaborators originated in the United States, Italy and Spain and spanned both the acute and convalescent phases of COVID-19. The prospective study material was composed of cDNA or gDNA derived from T cells, B-cell-depleted T cells, or PBMCs. Deeply sampled blood TCRbeta repertoires from subjects exposed to, actively infected with, or recovered from COVID-19 were included in the dataset. A freely available public database, intended as a resource for researchers studying the immune response to SARS-CoV-2, is where the repertoires were released. Samples came from the ongoing ImmuneRACE study (first 160 participants) plus 1,254 subjects from 6 global collaborators. Sample metadata almost always included a de-identified subject ID, COVID-19 status, age in years and sex. Where HLA class I and class II types were available, the types were taken from metadata supplied by the sample provider, not from assay-based typing.

The immunoSEQ Assay, a bias-controlled multiplex PCR, was used to amplify TCRbeta CDR3 regions from genomic DNA. Under the source paper's analysis protocol: Nucleated cell counts per sample were estimated from amplification of reference gene primers within the assay. To quantify the absolute abundance of each unique TCRbeta CDR3 rearrangement, sequence reads were collapsed and filtered. For each sample, productive Simpson clonality was calculated by taking the square root of Simpson's diversity index across productive rearrangements. TCRdb carries this immuneACCESS record with in-frame sequences only. Its versions omit some clonotypes, under half of them owing to an unresolved V gene in the studies checked, with the rest unexplained. V and J calls plus clone size are reproduced from that table; the DNA served to infer D and trimming. The sample data list some 310,000 clones, and nearly 90% of these were observed just once. Of the sample, around 0.93% falls within the top ten clones.

One collaborating source in Seattle enrolled patients during active infection and followed them longitudinally through the course of disease. Each collaborating institution followed its own protocols to collect whole blood in K2EDTA tubes. For TCRbeta analysis, collaborator samples were shipped as frozen whole blood, as isolated PBMCs, or as DNA extracted from either sample type. What the work shows at the level of the full study, not this receptor alone: The amount of clinical and demographic metadata varied by source and participant and was provided uncurated.

The sequence came from a middle-aged woman with COVID-19, enrolled during active disease. The sample consisted of peripheral blood.

The encoded CDR3 is CAWRGSGGETQYF. The DNA is as follows: TGTGCCTGGAGAGGTAGCGGGGGAGAGACCCAGTACTTC. Recombination joined TRBV30 with TRBJ2-5, with 9 junctional bases fitting TRBD2. The germline V gene (reference sequence) gives CDR1 as GTSNPN and CDR2 as SVGIG. From cysteine to phenylalanine, the CDR3 is 13 amino acids long. The entry retains the CDR3 DNA only, 39 bases that are in frame from base 1. For this chain, trimming is 3 bases at the V end and 4 bases at the J end, and the number of junction bases without a gene match is 3.